This T cell receptor beta chain was sequenced for a study of T cell repertoires in cytomegalovirus infection. Study details: Well-studied HLA-B-restricted CMV epitopes were used in the study alongside recently identified HLA-C-restricted ones. CMV infection together with matching HLA type was indicated by public TCR beta signatures.

The CDR3 loop spans 13 amino acids. V lost 5 bases, J lost 4 bases, and 9 bases lay in between. CDR1 and CDR2 from the germline V gene are SGHVS and FQNEAQ. This clonotype was detected many times. The antigen remains unidentified. TCRdb processed the reads anew with MiXCR; each CDR3 protein has one entry. The sample contains roughly 700,000 distinct CDR3 sequences, around 30% of which appear only once. The specimen comprised cultured PBMCs, sampled from culture after CMV antigen stimulation. This chain connects TRBV7-8 to TRBJ1-3; D not certain. This sequence originates from a human donor in good health (CMV status not recorded). Some clones in this sample may be carry-over from other donors' samples. The CDR3 DNA sequence: TGTGCCAGCAGCCCAAGCGGGGGAAACACCATATATTTT. It encodes CASSPSGGNTIYF.